This T cell receptor beta chain was recovered during a study of T cells after posttransplantation cyclophosphamide. The ends lost 4 bases at V and 2 bases at J; junction bases unmatched: 6. CDR1 is SEHNR, CDR2 FQNEAQ, per germline (reference sequence). The CDR3 extends over 15 amino acids. The repertoire was sequenced with immunoSEQ multiplex PCR; TCRdb's copy has only in-frame clones and lacks some. The data show some 64,000 clones, with roughly 93% seen just once and approximately 2.7% held by the top ten. The receptor was derived from a woman aged 25 to 45 in good health and a related stem cell transplant donor. Sequenced sample: PBMCs. The gene calls are TRBV7-9 and TRBJ2-3; TRBD1 agrees at 7 bases. CDR3 residues: CASSSRGLFTDTQYF. Written as DNA, the CDR3 is TGTGCCAGCAGCTCGAGGGGGCTGTTCACAGATACGCAGTATTTT.